Below, 8 T cell receptor beta chains from the same sample are listed, as sequenced in a study of patients and donors after allogeneic stem cell transplantation (dated by TCRdb to 2019 to 2021). Library creation used RT-PCR. Sequencing relied on a NextSeq 550. TCRdb passed the public sequencing reads through fastp at Q25 and MiXCR, retaining productive beta sequences. Rows with a matching CDR3 protein are joined into one entry that keeps the most common DNA and genes. A total of roughly 940,000 distinct CDR3 sequences appear in this sample, roughly 18% of them only once. The top ten hold 5% to 6.5% of the sample. Sample: blood, either unsorted or a sorted T cell fraction (not recorded which). These receptors were collected from a human donor who was either an allogeneic HSCT recipient or a stem cell or donor lymphocyte infusion donor (not recorded which). It is not recorded whose cells these are; they may come from a transplant donor.

The sample holds a few counts of this clonotype. The chain carries TRBV12-3 or TRBV12-4 and TRBJ1-3; 8 nucleotides match TRBD1. V lost 4 bases, J lost 0 bases, and 11 bases stayed unmatched. There are 18 residues in the CDR3. CDR3 region: CASSSGRGLYPSGNTIYF. The CDR3 nucleotides are TGTGCCAGCAGTTCGGGCAGGGGGCTATACCCCTCTGGAAACACCATATATTTT.

Many counts were recorded for this clonotype. V is TRBV20-1 and J is TRBJ2-1; perhaps TRBD1 as D (6 bases). CDR3 length: 13 residues. Germline CDR1 reads DFQATT; CDR2 reads SNEGSKA (reference sequence). V lost 5 bases to trimming and J lost 8 bases, with 16 bases between them. The CDR3 sequence is CSASWDQGYEQFF. DNA for the CDR3: TGCAGTGCTTCGTGGGATCAGGGGTATGAGCAGTTCTTC.

There are a few counts of this clonotype. The rearrangement uses TRBV5-1 and TRBJ2-2, with D possibly matching TRBD2 (5 bases). Germline CDR1 SGHRS, CDR2 YFSETQ. Trimming removed 6 bases at V and 1 base at J, with 16 bases between. This CDR3 contains 16 residues. The CDR3, as DNA: TGCGCCAGCACCGGACGGGGAAGTTGGAACACCGGGGAGCTGTTTTTT. Protein: CASTGRGSWNTGELFF.

This clonotype was found a few times. J is TRBJ2-3 and V is TRBV5-1; D gene uncertain. Germline V CDR1 and CDR2: SGHRS, YFSETQ. This CDR3 is 15 amino acids long. V dropped 0 bases and J dropped 0 bases, with 8 bases sitting between them. Here the CDR3 DNA reads TGCGCCAGCAGCTTGGCGGCGGAGAGCACAGATACGCAGTATTTT. Translated: CASSLAAESTDTQYF.

This clonotype was observed many times. V gene TRBV6-5 combines with J gene TRBJ1-2; TRBD1 aligns across 8 bases. The CDR3 contains 14 residues. Germline V gene data show CDR1 as MNHEY and CDR2 as SVGAGI. With 0 bases clipped from V and 9 bases from J, the junction kept 6 bases outside the gene matches. CDR3 loop: CASSYSDRGRRYTF. In nucleotides, the CDR3 is TGTGCCAGCAGTTACTCCGACAGGGGAAGGCGCTACACCTTC.

This clonotype was counted only a few times. The chain employs TRBV5-1 and TRBJ2-2, with D unresolved. The V and J ends lost 0 bases and 6 bases respectively, with 12 bases between them. Germline-derived CDR1 and CDR2 are SGHRS and YFSETQ. This CDR3 spans 15 amino acids. CDR3 sequence reads: CASSLGQVFAGELFF. DNA of the CDR3: TGCGCCAGCAGCTTGGGGCAGGTCTTCGCCGGGGAGCTGTTTTTT.

The table lists this clonotype with a few counts. The chain joins TRBV7-9 to TRBJ2-7; D gene unclear. Germline V gives CDR1 SEHNR, CDR2 FQNEAQ (reference sequence). Trimming removed 4 bases from V and 6 bases from J, with 16 bases in between. The CDR3 has 14 residues. CDR3 DNA: TGTGCCAGCAGCTCCCGCGGCCCATGGGCCGAGCAGTACTTC. This translates into CASSSRGPWAEQYF.

This rearrangement joins TRBV5-1 to TRBJ2-2; 12 nucleotides align to TRBD2. This CDR3 contains 19 residues. V lost 4 bases and J lost 4; bases outside the gene matches: 14. Germline CDR1 SGHRS, CDR2 YFSETQ. CDR3 DNA sequence: TGCGCCAGCAGCGGACGACTAGCGGGAGATACTCGAGGCACCGGGGAGCTGTTTTTT. It specifies CASSGRLAGDTRGTGELFF.